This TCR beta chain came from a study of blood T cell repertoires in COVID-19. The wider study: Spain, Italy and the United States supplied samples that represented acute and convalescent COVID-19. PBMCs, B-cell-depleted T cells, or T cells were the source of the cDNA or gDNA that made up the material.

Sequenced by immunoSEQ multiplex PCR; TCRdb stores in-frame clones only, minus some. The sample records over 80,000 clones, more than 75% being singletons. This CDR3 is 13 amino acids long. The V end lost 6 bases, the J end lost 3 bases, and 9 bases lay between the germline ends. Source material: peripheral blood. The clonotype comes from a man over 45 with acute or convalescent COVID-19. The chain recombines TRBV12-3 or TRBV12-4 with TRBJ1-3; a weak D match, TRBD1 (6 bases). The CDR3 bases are TGTGCCAGCAGCCCGGACAGTGGAAACACCATATATTTT. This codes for CASSPDSGNTIYF.